This T cell receptor (beta chain) originates from a study of T cell repertoires in cytomegalovirus infection. Study-wide background: Public TCR beta signatures marked donors with CMV infection and the matching HLA. Points from the study as a whole: The ex vivo response was dominated by HLA-C-restricted CMV-specific TCR beta clonotypes. Public TCR beta family frequency separated CMV-and-HLA carriers, including in an independent cohort.

A remark on this clonotype: Its matching antigen is unknown.

TCRdb independently ran MiXCR on the reads; one entry per CDR3 protein. The repertoire holds approximately 750,000 distinct CDR3 sequences, with roughly a third as singletons. This CDR3 has 15 amino acids. Germline CDR1 LGHDT, CDR2 YNNKEL (reference sequence). Germline trimming cut 2 bases from V and 7 bases from J; bases unmatched to any gene: 6. J is TRBJ1-4 and V is TRBV3-1; 8 positions agree with TRBD1. The receptor was derived from a human donor in good health (CMV status not recorded). Some clones in this sample may be carry-over from other donors' samples. Sequencing input: PBMCs. The CDR3 bases are TGTGCCAGCAGCCAATCCTCCGACAGGGGTGAAAAACTGTTTTTT. It is translated as CASSQSSDRGEKLFF. Full variable domain (remainder filled in from reference TRBV3-1 and TRBJ1-4): DTAVSQTPKYLVTQMGNDKSIKCEQNLGHDTMYWYKQDSKKFLKIMFSYNNKELIINETVPNRFSPKSPDKAHLNLHINSLELGDSAVYFCASSQSSDRGEKLFFGSGTQLSVL.